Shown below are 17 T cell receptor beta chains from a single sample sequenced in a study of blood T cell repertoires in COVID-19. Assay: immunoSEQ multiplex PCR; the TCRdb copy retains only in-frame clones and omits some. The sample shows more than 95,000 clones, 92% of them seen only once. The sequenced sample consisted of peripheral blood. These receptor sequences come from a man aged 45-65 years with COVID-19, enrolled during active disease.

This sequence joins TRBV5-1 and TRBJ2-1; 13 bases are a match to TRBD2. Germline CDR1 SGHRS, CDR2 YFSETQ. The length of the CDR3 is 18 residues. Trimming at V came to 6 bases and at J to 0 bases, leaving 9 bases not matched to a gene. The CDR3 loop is CASTPGLAGVSSYNEQFF. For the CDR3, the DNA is TGCGCCAGCACCCCTGGACTAGCGGGAGTTAGCTCCTACAATGAGCAGTTCTTC.

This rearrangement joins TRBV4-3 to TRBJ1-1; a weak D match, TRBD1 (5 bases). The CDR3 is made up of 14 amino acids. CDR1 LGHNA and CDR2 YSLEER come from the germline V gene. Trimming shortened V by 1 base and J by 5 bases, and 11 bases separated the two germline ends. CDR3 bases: TGCGCCAGCAGCCAAGGCTTAGGGGAAACTGAAGCTTTCTTT. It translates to CASSQGLGETEAFF.

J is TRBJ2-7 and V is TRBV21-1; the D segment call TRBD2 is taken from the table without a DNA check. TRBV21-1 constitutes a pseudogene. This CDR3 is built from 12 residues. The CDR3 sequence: CASSKERAEQYV. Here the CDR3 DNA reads TGTGCCAGCAGCAAAGAGAGGGCCGAGCAGTACGTC.

This CDR3 reads CASSSGGPYEQYF. Here the CDR3 DNA reads TGTGCCAGTAGCTCGGGAGGGCCCTACGAGCAGTACTTC. The V gene is TRBV19, the J gene TRBJ2-7, with 8 bases that match TRBD2. The CDR3 runs to 13 residues. The J segment lost 2 bases and the V segment lost 6 bases, leaving 3 bases of the junction unmatched. CDR1 is LNHDA and CDR2 is SQIVND in the germline V gene (reference sequence).

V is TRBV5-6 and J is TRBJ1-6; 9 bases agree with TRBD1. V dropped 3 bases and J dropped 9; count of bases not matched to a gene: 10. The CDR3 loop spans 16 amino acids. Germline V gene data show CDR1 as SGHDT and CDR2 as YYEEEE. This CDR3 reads CASSSWGTGMVSPLHF. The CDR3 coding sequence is TGTGCCAGCAGCTCCTGGGGGACAGGGATGGTTTCACCCCTCCACTTT.

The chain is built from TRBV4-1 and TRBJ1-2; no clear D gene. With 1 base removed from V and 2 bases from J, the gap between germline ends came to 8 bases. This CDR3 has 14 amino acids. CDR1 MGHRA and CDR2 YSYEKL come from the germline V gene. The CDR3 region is CASSQVGRNYGYTF. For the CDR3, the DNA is TGCGCCAGCAGCCAAGTTGGCAGAAACTATGGCTACACCTTC.

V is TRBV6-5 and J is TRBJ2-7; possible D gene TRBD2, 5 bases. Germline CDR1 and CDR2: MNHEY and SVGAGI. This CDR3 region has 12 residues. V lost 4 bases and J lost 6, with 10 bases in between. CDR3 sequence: CASSSPGSEQYV. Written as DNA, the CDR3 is TGTGCCAGCAGTTCACCGGGATCCGAGCAGTACGTC.

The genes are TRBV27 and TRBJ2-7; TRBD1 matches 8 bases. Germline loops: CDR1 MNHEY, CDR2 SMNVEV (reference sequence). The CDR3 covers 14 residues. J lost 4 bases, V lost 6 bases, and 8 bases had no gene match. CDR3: CASRRSGGKYEQYF. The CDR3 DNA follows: TGTGCCAGCAGAAGATCAGGGGGCAAGTACGAGCAGTACTTC.

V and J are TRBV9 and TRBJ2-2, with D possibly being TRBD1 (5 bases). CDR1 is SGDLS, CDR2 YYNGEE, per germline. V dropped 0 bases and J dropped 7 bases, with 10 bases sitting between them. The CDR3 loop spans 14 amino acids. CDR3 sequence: CASSVELRGGELFF. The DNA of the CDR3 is TGTGCCAGCAGCGTAGAACTAAGGGGCGGGGAGCTGTTTTTT. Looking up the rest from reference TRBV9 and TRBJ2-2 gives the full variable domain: DSGVTQTPKHLITATGQRVTLRCSPRSGDLSVYWYQQSLDQGLQFLIQYYNGEERAKGNILERFSAQQFPDLHSELNLSSLELGDSALYFCASSVELRGGELFFGEGSRLTVL.

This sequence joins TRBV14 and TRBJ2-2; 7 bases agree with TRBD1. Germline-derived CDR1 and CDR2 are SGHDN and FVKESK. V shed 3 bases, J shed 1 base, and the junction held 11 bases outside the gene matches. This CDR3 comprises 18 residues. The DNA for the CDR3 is TGTGCCAGCAGCCATCGTCTTTCCGGGACAGTGAACACCGGGGAGCTGTTTTTT. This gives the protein CASSHRLSGTVNTGELFF.

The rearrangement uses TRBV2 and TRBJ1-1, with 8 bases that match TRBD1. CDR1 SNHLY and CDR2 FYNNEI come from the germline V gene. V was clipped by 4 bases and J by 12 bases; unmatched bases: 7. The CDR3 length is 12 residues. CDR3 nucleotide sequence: TGTGCCAGCAGTGTGACAGGGGTTTCGACTTTCTTT. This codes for CASSVTGVSTFF.

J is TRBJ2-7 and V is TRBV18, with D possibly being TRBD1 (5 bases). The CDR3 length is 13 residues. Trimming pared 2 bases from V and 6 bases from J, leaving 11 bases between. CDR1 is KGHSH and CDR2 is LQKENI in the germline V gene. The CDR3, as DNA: TGTGCCAGCTCACCAGTTGCAGGGTCCGAGCAGTACTTC. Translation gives CASSPVAGSEQYF.

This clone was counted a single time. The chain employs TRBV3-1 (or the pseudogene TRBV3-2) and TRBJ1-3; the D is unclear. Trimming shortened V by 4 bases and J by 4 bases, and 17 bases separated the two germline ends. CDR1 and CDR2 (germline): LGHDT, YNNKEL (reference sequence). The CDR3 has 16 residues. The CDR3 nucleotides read TGTGCCAGCAGCCCGTTGGAGGGCGAGGTGGGAAACACCATATATTTT. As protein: CASSPLEGEVGNTIYF.

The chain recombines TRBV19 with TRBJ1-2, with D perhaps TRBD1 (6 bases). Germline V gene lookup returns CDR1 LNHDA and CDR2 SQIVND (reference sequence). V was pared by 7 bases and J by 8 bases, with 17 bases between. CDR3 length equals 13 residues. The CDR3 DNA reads TGTGCCAGTACAGGGGCCCTTACAGGGGGCTACACCTTC. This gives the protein CASTGALTGGYTF.

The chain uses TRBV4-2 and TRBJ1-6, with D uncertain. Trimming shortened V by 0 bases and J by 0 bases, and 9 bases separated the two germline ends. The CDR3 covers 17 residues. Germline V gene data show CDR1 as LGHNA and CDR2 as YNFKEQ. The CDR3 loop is CASSQDSRSSYNSPLHF. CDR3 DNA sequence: TGTGCCAGCAGCCAAGACAGCCGGAGCTCCTATAATTCACCCCTCCACTTT.

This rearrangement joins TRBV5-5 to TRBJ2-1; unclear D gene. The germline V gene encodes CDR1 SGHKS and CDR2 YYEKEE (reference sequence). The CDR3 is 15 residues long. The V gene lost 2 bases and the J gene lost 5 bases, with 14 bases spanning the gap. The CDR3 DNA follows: TGTGCCAGCAGCTTTACTGTAAAAACAGACAATGAGCAGTTCTTC. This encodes CASSFTVKTDNEQFF. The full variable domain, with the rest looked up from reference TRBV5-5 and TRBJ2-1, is DAGVTQSPTHLIKTRGQQVTLRCSPISGHKSVSWYQQVLGQGPQFIFQYYEKEERGRGNFPDRFSARQFPNYSSELNVNALLLGDSALYLCASSFTVKTDNEQFFGPGTRLTVL.

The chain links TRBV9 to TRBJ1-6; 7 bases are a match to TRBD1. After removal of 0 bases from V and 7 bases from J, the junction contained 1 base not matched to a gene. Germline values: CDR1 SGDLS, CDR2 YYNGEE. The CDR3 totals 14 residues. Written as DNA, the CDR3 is TGTGCCAGCAGCGTAGCGACAGGGAATTCACCCCTCCACTTT. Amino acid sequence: CASSVATGNSPLHF.